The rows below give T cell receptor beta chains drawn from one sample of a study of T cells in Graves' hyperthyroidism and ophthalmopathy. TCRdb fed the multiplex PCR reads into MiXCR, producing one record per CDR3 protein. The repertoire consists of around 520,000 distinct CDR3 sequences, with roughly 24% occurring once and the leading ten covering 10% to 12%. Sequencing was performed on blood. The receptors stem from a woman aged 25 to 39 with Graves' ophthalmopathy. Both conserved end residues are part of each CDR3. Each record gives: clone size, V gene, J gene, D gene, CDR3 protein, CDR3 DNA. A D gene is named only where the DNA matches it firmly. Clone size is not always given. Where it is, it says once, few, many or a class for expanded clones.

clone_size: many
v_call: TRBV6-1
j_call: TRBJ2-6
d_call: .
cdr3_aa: CASSGGAGANVLTF
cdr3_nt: TGTGCCAGCAGTGGAGGGGCTGGGGCCAACGTCCTGACTTTC

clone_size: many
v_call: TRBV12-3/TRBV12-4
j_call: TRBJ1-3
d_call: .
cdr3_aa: CASSFETGNTIYF
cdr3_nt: TGTGCCAGCAGTTTTGAGACTGGAAACACCATATATTTT

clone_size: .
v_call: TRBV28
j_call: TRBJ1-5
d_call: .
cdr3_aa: CASSQERPQHF
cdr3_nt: TGTGCCAGCAGCCAGGAGAGGCCCCAGCATTTT

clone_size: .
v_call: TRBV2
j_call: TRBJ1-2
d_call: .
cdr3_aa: CASSEAGGSGYGYTF
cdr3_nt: TGTGCCAGCAGTGAAGCGGGAGGGAGTGGCTATGGCTACACCTTC

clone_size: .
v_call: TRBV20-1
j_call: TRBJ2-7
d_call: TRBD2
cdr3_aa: CSALGTSGLYEQYF
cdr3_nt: TGCAGTGCTCTAGGGACTAGCGGGCTCTACGAGCAGTACTTC

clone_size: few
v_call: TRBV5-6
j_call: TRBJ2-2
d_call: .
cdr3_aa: CASSTGPPRGTGELFF
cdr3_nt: TGTGCCAGCAGCACCGGCCCCCCCCGGGGCACCGGGGAGCTGTTTTTT

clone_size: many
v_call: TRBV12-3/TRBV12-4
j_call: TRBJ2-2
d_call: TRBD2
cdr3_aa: CASRLAGSGELFF
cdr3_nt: TGTGCCAGCAGACTAGCGGGGTCCGGGGAGCTGTTTTTT

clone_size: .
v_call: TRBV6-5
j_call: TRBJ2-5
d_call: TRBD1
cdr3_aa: CASSWTGVSETQYF
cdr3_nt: TGTGCCAGCAGTTGGACAGGGGTGTCGGAGACCCAGTACTTC

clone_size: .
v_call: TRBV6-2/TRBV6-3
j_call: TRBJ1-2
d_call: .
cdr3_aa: CASSYGWSYGYTF
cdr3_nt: TGTGCCAGCAGTTACGGTTGGTCGTATGGCTACACCTTC

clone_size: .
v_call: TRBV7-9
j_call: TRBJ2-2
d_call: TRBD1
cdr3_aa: CASSSGTGTAGELFF
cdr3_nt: TGTGCCAGCAGTTCCGGGACAGGGACAGCCGGGGAGCTGTTTTTT

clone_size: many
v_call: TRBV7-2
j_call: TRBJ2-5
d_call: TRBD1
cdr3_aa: CASTRQGSSGETQYF
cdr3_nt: TGTGCCAGCACCCGACAGGGGAGTTCCGGGGAGACCCAGTACTTC

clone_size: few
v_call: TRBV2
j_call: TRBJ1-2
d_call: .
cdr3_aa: CASSELYGRIYGYTF
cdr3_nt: TGTGCCAGCAGTGAATTATATGGGCGGATCTATGGCTACACCTTC

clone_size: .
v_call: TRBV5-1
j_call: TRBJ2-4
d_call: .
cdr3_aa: CASSQGTTPFQYF
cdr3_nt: TGCGCCAGCAGCCAAGGTACCACTCCGTTTCAGTACTTC

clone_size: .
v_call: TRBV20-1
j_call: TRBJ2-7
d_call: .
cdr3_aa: CSAPGADYYEQYF
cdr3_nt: TGCAGTGCCCCGGGCGCGGATTACTACGAGCAGTACTTC

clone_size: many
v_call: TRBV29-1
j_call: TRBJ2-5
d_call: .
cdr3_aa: CSVGDRPQETQYF
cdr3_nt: TGCAGCGTTGGGGACCGACCCCAAGAGACCCAGTACTTC

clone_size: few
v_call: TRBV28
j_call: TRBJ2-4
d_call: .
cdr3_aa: CASSHRDKKNIQYF
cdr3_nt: TGTGCCAGCAGTCACCGGGACAAGAAAAACATTCAGTACTTC

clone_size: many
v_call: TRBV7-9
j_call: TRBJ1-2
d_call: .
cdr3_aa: CASSLSDGYGYTF
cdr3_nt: TGTGCCAGCAGCCTCAGCGACGGTTATGGCTACACCTTC

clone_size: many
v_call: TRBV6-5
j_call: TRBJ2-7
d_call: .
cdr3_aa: CASSLDTDYEQYF
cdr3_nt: TGTGCCAGCAGTTTGGACACGGACTACGAGCAGTACTTC

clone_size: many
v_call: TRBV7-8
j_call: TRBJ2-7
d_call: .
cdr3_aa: CASSLAHLSYEQYF
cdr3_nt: TGTGCCAGCAGCTTAGCGCATCTATCCTACGAGCAGTACTTC

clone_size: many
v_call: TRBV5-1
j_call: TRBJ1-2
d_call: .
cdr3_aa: CASSFRVGFGYTF
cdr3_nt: TGCGCCAGCAGCTTTAGAGTGGGTTTTGGCTACACCTTC

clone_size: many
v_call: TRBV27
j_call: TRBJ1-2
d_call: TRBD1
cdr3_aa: CASSNNRDRVDYGYTF
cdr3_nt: TGTGCCAGCAGTAACAACAGGGACAGGGTTGACTATGGCTACACCTTC

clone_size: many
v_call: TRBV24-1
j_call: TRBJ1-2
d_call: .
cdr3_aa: CATSTQAGTYGYTF
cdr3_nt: TGTGCCACCAGCACCCAGGCGGGGACCTATGGCTACACCTTC

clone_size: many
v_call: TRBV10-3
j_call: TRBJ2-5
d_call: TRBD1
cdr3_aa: CAISEGQGDQETQYF
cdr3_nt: TGTGCCATCAGTGAGGGACAGGGGGACCAAGAGACCCAGTACTTC

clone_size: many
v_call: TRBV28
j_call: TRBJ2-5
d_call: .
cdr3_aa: CASSLSGAKETQYF
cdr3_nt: TGTGCCAGCAGTTTATCCGGGGCCAAAGAGACCCAGTACTTC

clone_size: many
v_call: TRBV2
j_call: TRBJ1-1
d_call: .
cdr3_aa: CASSEGLDRVEAFF
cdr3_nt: TGTGCCAGCAGTGAAGGGTTAGATCGGGTTGAAGCTTTCTTT

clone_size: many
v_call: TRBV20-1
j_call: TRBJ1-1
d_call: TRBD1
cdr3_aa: CSARGQGEVGTEAFF
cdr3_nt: TGCAGTGCGCGCGGACAGGGAGAGGTGGGCACTGAAGCTTTCTTT

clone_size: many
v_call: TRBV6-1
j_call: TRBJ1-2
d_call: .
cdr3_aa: CASTTGELGYGYTF
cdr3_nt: TGTGCCAGCACTACGGGGGAATTGGGCTATGGCTACACCTTC

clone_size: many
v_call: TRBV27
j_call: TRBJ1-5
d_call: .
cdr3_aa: CASSFGTANQPQHF
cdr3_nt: TGTGCCAGCAGTTTCGGGACGGCGAATCAGCCCCAGCATTTT

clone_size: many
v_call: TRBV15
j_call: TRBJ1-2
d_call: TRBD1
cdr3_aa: CATSREGTGLRGYTF
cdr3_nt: TGTGCCACCAGCAGAGAGGGGACAGGGCTACGTGGCTACACCTTC

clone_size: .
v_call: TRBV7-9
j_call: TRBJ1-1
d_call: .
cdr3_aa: CASSSPDTMNTEAFF
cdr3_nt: TGTGCCAGCAGCTCCCCCGACACCATGAACACTGAAGCTTTCTTT

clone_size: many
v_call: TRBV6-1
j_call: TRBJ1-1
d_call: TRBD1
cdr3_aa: CASIAQGTNTEAFF
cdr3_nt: TGTGCCAGCATCGCACAGGGGACGAACACTGAAGCTTTCTTT

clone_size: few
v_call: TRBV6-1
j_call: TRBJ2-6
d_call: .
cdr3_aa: CASLTDGGVSGANVLTF
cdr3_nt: TGTGCCAGCCTCACGGACGGAGGCGTCTCTGGGGCCAACGTCCTGACTTTC

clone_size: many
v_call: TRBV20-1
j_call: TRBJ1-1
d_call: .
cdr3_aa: CSARDSRGLTEAFF
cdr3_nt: TGCAGTGCTAGAGATTCGCGGGGGCTTACTGAAGCTTTCTTT

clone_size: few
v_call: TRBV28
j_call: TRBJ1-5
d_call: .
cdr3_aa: CASSRGAGSRQPQHF
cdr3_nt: TGTGCCAGCAGTAGGGGGGCAGGGTCTAGACAGCCCCAGCATTTT